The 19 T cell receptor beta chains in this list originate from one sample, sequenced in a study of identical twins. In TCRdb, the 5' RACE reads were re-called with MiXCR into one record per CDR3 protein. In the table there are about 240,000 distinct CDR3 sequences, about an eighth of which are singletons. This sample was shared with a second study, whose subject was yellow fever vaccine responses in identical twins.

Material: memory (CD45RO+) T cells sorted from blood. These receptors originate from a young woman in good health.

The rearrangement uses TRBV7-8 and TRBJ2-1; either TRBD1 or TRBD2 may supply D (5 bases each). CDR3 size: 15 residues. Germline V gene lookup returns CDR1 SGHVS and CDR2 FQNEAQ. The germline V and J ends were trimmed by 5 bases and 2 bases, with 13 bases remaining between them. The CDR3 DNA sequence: TGTGCCAGCAGCCCTCTCTGGGACCCCTACAATGAGCAGTTCTTC. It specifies CASSPLWDPYNEQFF.

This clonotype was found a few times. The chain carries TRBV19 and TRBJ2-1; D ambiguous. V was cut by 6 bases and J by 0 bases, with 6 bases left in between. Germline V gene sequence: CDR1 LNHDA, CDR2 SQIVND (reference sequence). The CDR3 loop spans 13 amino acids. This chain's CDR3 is CASSMHSYNEQFF. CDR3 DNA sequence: TGTGCCAGTAGCATGCACTCCTACAATGAGCAGTTCTTC.

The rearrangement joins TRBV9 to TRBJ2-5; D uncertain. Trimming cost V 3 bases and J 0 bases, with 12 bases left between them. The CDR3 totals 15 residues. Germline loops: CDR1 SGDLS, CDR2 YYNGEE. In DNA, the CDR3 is TGTGCCAGCAGCGGTCATGGGCGGAACCAAGAGACCCAGTACTTC. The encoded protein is CASSGHGRNQETQYF.

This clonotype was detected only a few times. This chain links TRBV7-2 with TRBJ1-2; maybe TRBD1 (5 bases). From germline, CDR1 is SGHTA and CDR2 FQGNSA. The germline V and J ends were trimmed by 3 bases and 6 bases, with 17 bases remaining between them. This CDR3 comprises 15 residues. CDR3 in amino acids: CASSFRDPRPDGYTF. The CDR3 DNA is TGTGCCAGCAGCTTCCGGGACCCACGTCCCGATGGCTACACCTTC.

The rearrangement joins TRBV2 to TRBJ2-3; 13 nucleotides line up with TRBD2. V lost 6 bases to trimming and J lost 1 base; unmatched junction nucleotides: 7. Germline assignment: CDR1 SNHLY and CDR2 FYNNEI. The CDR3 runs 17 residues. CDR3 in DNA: TGTGCCAGCAGGGCCCCCGGGACTAGCGGGGGCACAGATACGCAGTATTTT. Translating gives CASRAPGTSGGTDTQYF.

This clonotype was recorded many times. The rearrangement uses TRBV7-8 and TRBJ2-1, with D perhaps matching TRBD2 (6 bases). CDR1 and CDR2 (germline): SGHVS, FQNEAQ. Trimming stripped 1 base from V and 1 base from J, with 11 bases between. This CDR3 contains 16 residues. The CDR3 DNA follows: TGTGCCAGCAGCTTAGTCACGGGAGTGTCCTACAATGAGCAGTTCTTC. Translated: CASSLVTGVSYNEQFF. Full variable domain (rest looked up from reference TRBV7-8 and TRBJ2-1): GAGVSQSPRYKVAKRGQDVALRCDPISGHVSLFWYQQALGQGPEFLTYFQNEAQLDKSGLPSDRFFAERPEGSVSTLKIQRTQQEDSAVYLCASSLVTGVSYNEQFFGPGTRLTVL.

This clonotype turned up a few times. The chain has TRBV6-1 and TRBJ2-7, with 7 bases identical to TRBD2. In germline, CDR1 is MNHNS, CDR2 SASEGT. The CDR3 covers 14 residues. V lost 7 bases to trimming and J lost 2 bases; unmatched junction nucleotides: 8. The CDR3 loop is CASNPGGSTYEQYF. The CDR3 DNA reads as TGTGCCAGCAACCCGGGGGGATCAACCTACGAGCAGTACTTC.

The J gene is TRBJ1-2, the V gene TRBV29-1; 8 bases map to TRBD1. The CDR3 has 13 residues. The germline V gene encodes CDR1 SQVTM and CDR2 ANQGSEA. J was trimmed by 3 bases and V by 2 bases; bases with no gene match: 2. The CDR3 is CSVERQGYYGYTF. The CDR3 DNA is TGCAGCGTTGAACGACAGGGGTACTATGGCTACACCTTC.

The CDR3 loop reads CASSPDFRSEQFF. For the CDR3, the DNA is TGTGCCAGCTCACCAGATTTTAGGAGCGAGCAGTTCTTC. The V and J genes are TRBV18 and TRBJ2-1; no clear D. V was cut by 2 bases and J by 10 bases, with 12 bases left in between. The CDR3 is 13 amino acids. Germline V gene sequence: CDR1 KGHSH, CDR2 LQKENI.

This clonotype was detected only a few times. Here the CDR3 DNA reads TGTGCCAGCAGTCTCAGGGGGATCTACGAGCAGTACTTC. Its translation is CASSLRGIYEQYF. J is TRBJ2-7 and V is TRBV2; TRBD1 matches at 7 bases. V shed 5 bases, J shed 3 bases, and the junction held 4 bases outside the gene matches. From germline, CDR1 is SNHLY and CDR2 FYNNEI. This CDR3 spans 13 amino acids. Combining the CDR3 with reference TRBV2 and TRBJ2-7 gives the whole variable domain EPEVTQTPSHQVTQMGQEVILRCVPISNHLYFYWYRQILGQKVEFLVSFYNNEISEKSEIFDDQFSVERPDGSNFTLKIRSTKLEDSAMYFCASSLRGIYEQYFGPGTRLTVT.

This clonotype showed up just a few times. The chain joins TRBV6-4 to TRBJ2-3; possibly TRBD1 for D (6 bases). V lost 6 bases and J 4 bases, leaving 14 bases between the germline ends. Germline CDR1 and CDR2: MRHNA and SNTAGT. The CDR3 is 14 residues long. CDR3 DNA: TGTGCCAGCAGACCAGGGGCTGGGGCAGATACGCAGTATTTT. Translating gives CASRPGAGADTQYF.

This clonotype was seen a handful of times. The CDR3 here is CASRPTPGQGPYGYTF. The CDR3 DNA reads TGTGCCAGCAGGCCAACCCCGGGACAGGGCCCCTATGGCTACACCTTC. The gene calls are TRBV7-2 and TRBJ1-2; TRBD1 agrees at 9 bases. Germline loops: CDR1 SGHTA, CDR2 FQGNSA. The CDR3 contains 16 residues. V was clipped by 6 bases and J by 4 bases; unmatched bases: 12.

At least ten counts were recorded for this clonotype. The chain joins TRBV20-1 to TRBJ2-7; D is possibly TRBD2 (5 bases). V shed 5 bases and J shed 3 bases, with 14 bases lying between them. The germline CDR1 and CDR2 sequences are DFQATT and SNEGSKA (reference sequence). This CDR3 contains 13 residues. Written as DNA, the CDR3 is TGCAGTGCTCACCCGGAAGGGAGCTACGAGCAGTACTTC. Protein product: CSAHPEGSYEQYF.

The CDR3 loop reads CASSLGLAGASDEQFF. The CDR3 DNA is TGTGCCAGCAGTTTAGGGCTAGCGGGAGCTTCGGATGAGCAGTTCTTC. The J gene is TRBJ2-1, the V gene TRBV28, with 10 bases aligning to TRBD2. This CDR3 region has 16 residues. Germline lookup yields CDR1 MDHEN and CDR2 SYDVKM. The trim removed 2 bases at V and 8 bases at J, leaving 9 bases unmatched. The variable domain in full, completed from reference TRBV28 and TRBJ2-1, reads DVKVTQSSRYLVKRTGEKVFLECVQDMDHENMFWYRQDPGLGLRLIYFSYDVKMKEKGDIPEGYSVSREKKERFSLILESASTNQTSMYLCASSLGLAGASDEQFFGPGTRLTVL.

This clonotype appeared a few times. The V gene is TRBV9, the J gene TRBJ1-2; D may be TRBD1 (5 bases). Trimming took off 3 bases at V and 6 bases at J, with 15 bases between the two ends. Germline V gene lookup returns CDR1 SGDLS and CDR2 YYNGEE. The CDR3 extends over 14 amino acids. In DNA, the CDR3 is TGTGCCAGCAGCGCCGAGGGGTCTGGCGATGGCTACACCTTC. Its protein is CASSAEGSGDGYTF.

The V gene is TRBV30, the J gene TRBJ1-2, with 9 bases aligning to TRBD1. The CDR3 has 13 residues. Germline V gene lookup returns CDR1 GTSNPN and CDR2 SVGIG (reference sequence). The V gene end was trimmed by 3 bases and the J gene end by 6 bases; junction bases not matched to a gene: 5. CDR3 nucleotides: TGTGCCTGGAGCCAAAGGACAGGGGATGGCTACACCTTC. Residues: CAWSQRTGDGYTF.

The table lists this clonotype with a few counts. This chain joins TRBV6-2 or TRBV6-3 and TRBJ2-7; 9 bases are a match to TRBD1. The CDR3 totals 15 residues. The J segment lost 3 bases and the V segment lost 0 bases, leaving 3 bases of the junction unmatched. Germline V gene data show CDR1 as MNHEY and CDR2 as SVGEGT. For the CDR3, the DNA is TGTGCCAGCAGTTACTCACAGGGGGCTAGCTACGAGCAGTACTTC. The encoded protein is CASSYSQGASYEQYF.

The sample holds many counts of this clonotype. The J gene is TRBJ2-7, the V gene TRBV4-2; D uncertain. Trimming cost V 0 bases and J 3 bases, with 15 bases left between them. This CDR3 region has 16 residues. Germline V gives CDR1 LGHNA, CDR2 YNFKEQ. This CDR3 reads CASSQDPATPGYEQYF. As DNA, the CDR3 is TGTGCCAGCAGCCAAGATCCGGCTACTCCAGGCTACGAGCAGTACTTC.

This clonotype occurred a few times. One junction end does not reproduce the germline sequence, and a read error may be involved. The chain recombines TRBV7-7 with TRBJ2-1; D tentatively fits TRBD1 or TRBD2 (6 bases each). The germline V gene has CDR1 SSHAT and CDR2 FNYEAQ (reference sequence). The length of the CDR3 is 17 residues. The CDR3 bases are TGTGCTAGCAGCTCACAAGGGGGGCAGGGCTCCTACAATGAGCAGTTCTTC. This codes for CASSSQGGQGSYNEQFF.